The 5 T cell receptor beta chains in this list originate from one sample, sequenced in a study of PD-1 blockade in classical Hodgkin lymphoma. Every patient relapsed after autologous stem cell transplantation, and brentuximab vedotin exposure varied. Here immunoSEQ multiplex PCR was the method, and the copy in TCRdb shows in-frame clones only, minus some. The sample lists 95,000 to 100,000 clones; 85% to 90% were seen once. Sample: peripheral blood mononuclear cells (PBMCs), taken before the second cycle of nivolumab. These receptors were collected from a human donor with classical Hodgkin lymphoma.

The V and J genes are TRBV10-1 and TRBJ1-4; D is perhaps TRBD1 (5 bases). Germline-derived CDR1 and CDR2 are WNHNN and SYGVQD (reference sequence). The ends were cut back, 2 bases at V and 10 bases at J, with 11 bases in the middle. The CDR3 length is 13 residues. The CDR3 is CASSEDSSGKLFF. In DNA, the CDR3 is TGCGCCAGCAGTGAGGACAGTTCGGGAAAACTGTTTTTT.

The chain carries TRBV27 and TRBJ2-7; 7 nucleotides line up with TRBD1. CDR1 is MNHEY, CDR2 SMNVEV, per germline (reference sequence). The V and J ends lost 7 bases and 3 bases, in that order; junction bases with no gene match: 6. The CDR3 spans 13 residues. The CDR3, as DNA: TGTGCCAGCAAAACAGGGGTAAGCTACGAGCAGTACTTC. As protein: CASKTGVSYEQYF.

CDR3 in DNA: TGTGCCAGCAGCCTGAGTGGGAACACTGAAGCTTTCTTT. It encodes CASSLSGNTEAFF. The rearrangement links TRBV7-8 to TRBJ1-1; no firm D call. CDR1 and CDR2 from the germline V gene are SGHVS and FQNEAQ. Trimming removed 5 bases from V and 1 base from J, with 8 bases in between. The CDR3 totals 13 residues.

The chain couples TRBV2 to TRBJ2-5; D gene ambiguous. Germline V CDR1 and CDR2: SNHLY, FYNNEI. The CDR3 is 13 residues long. Trimming shortened V by 7 bases and J by 2 bases, and 11 bases separated the two germline ends. CDR3 sequence reads: CASNVGRQETQYF. As DNA, the CDR3 is TGTGCCAGCAATGTGGGAAGACAAGAGACCCAGTACTTC.

This clone was recorded a few times. The chain combines TRBV20-1 with TRBJ1-1; no reliable D call. Trimming shortened V by 2 bases and J by 11 bases, and 12 bases separated the two germline ends. CDR1 and CDR2 (germline): DFQATT, SNEGSKA (reference sequence). There are 11 residues in the CDR3. CDR3 sequence (DNA): TGCAGTGCTAGATTCCGACTGGGGGCTTTCTTT. Translated, it gives CSARFRLGAFF.